This T cell receptor beta chain was obtained from a study of CXCR3-negative and CXCR3-positive naive CD8 T cells (dated by TCRdb to between 2018 and 2021). About the study as a whole: In total, about 135 million TRB reads were obtained, which works out to roughly 1.5 +/- 0.3 million reads per library. Naive subsets from a handful of donors and memory cells from 3 donors were included in the TRBV-TRBJ cluster analysis. The diversity and physicochemical repertoire analyses included some 11 donors pooled from two independent experiments. Beyond this particular receptor, the publication reports: TRB CDR3s from CXCR3-positive naive cells showed higher hydrophobicity (lower Kidera factor 4), lower energy, and higher strength and volume indices than CXCR3-negative naive cells. Because CXCR3 expression was partially decreased after cryopreservation, freshly isolated PBMCs were used for most assays. Surface CD5, linked to self-reactivity in mice, was comparable between naive subsets; TCR interaction strength was therefore also inferred from TRB CDR3 physicochemical properties. Both naive subsets had comparably high repertoire diversity, while memory CD8+ T cells had much lower repertoire diversity. TRBV-TRBJ usage was similar between naive CXCR3-negative and CXCR3-positive cells from the same donor, while memory cells showed distinct patterns.

To note about this clonotype: The clone's antigen remains unknown.

For each CD8+ T cell subset, flow sorting was done in triplicate, and some 300,000 cells per subset went directly into RLT lysis buffer. To exclude memory contaminants, naive CD8+ T cells were stringently defined as CD45RO-CCR7+CD27+CD95-. Peripheral blood mononuclear cells were isolated from buffy coats by standard density gradient centrifugation. A FACSAria III was used to flow-sort naive CD8+ T cells into CXCR3-negative and CXCR3-positive populations. An RNeasy Mini Kit was used to extract total RNA from the sorted cells. Sequenced on a NextSeq 550. The Human TCR Profiling Kit (MiLaboratory) was used to prepare UMI-labeled 5' RACE TRB cDNA libraries. cDNA synthesis used the entire amount of extracted RNA, and PCR amplification then used the entire amount of cDNA produced. Libraries were prepared in parallel with an identical number of PCR cycles. The original methods were these. About 53,000 +/- 9,400 unique UMI-labeled TRB cDNA molecules per library were extracted with MIGEC and MiXCR, with at least two reads per UMI required. On average, each library contained 40,000 +/- 10,000 functional in-frame TRB CDR3 nucleotide clonotypes without stop codons. After downsampling to 5000 UMI-labeled TRB molecules per sample, diversity metrics, including normalized Shannon-Wiener and Chao1, were computed in VDJtools. For the central five CDR3 residues, VDJtools calculated physicochemical properties weighted by clonotype size, namely interaction energy, strength, volume and Kidera factor 4. After TCRdb reprocessed the reads, each CDR3 protein sequence was kept as one row, without DNA. Here the V and J calls rest on TCRdb's processing, not on the authors' analysis. The sample's table covers over 150,000 distinct CDR3 sequences. The ten largest clones add up to around 0.5% of the sample.

Reading from cysteine to phenylalanine, the CDR3 counts 14 amino acids. No DNA sequence is on record. From the germline V gene, CDR1 is SGHDT and CDR2 is YYEEEE. Recombination connected TRBV5-6 to TRBJ2-1. This clonotype was sampled from a human donor in good health. Some clones in this sample may be carry-over from other donors' samples. Input material: naive CXCR3+ CD8+ T cells from blood. This specimen's cell subset or site label, interpreted: CD45RO-CCR7+CD27+CD95- naive CD8+ T cells expressing CXCR3 (TNR3+). This receptor carries the CDR3 CASSLASRSNEQFF.